This TCR beta chain stems from a study of blood T cell repertoires in COVID-19. TCRdb's table, derived via immunoSEQ multiplex PCR, lists solely in-frame clones and lacks some. The sample includes about 160,000 clones, roughly 93% of them seen just once. The sequence derives from a man between 18 and 35 years old with acute or convalescent COVID-19. The sequencing input was peripheral blood.

CDR3 residues: CASSPLSQGGEAFF. In DNA form, the CDR3 reads TGTGCCAGCAGCCCCCTGAGCCAAGGAGGAGAAGCTTTCTTT. V gene TRBV9 combines with J gene TRBJ1-1; D remains ambiguous. With 4 bases removed from V and 8 bases from J, the gap between germline ends came to 18 bases. Germline values: CDR1 SGDLS, CDR2 YYNGEE. The CDR3 length is 14 residues.